This T cell receptor (beta chain) originates from a study of CD8+ T cells in alopecia areata. Study as a whole: Severity scoring for treated patients was based on the percentage of affected scalp area.

Indicated treatment: oral pan-JAK inhibitor, 5-10 mg twice daily. Sequencing templates came from extracted RNA that was reverse transcribed into cDNA. Sequencing was performed with immunoSEQ multiplex PCR; in TCRdb, only in-frame clones are kept and a portion is missing. The sample has about 180,000 clones, approximately 51% seen once. Between the trimmed V and J ends, which lost 4 bases and 5 bases, there was a span of 19 bases. Germline-derived CDR1 and CDR2 are SGDLS and YYNGEE. This CDR3 spans 15 amino acids. The input for sequencing was CD8+ T cells sorted from blood, taken at roughly week 52, from a patient treated with tofacitinib. The chain has TRBV9 and TRBJ2-7; D is perhaps TRBD1 (6 bases). This receptor was obtained from a human donor with alopecia areata. CDR3 nucleotides: TGTGCCAGCAGCTCTGGGGGCTATCCCGGGGACGAGCAGTACTTC. This translates into CASSSGGYPGDEQYF.